Following are 10 T cell receptor beta chains from one sample sequenced in a study of T cell repertoires in cytomegalovirus infection. TCRdb reanalysed the reads using MiXCR and keeps one entry per CDR3 protein. The sample carries approximately 500,000 distinct CDR3 sequences, roughly 10% recorded once. Material for sequencing was PBMCs. These receptors originate from a human donor in good health (CMV status not recorded). Some clones in this sample may be carry-over from other donors' samples.

This clonotype was counted ten times or more. The chain couples TRBV14 to TRBJ1-1; 9 bases line up with TRBD1. V dropped 3 bases and J dropped 0; count of bases not matched to a gene: 20. The CDR3 has 21 amino acids. CDR1 SGHDN and CDR2 FVKESK come from the germline V gene. The DNA of the CDR3 is TGTGCCAGCAGCCAGGATCGCCCCCCTCCGGGACAGGGACCTATGAACACTGAAGCTTTCTTT. Protein sequence: CASSQDRPPPGQGPMNTEAFF. The variable domain in full, completed from reference TRBV14 and TRBJ1-1, reads EAGVTQFPSHSVIEKGQTVTLRCDPISGHDNLYWYRRVMGKEIKFLLHFVKESKQDESGMPNNRFLAERTGGTYSTLKVQPAELEDSGVYFCASSQDRPPPGQGPMNTEAFFGQGTRLTVV.

This rearrangement joins TRBV13 to TRBJ2-5; 7 nucleotides line up with TRBD2. The CDR3 totals 15 residues. With V trimmed by 5 bases and J by 2 bases, 8 bases remained unmatched. Germline CDR1 PRHDT, CDR2 FYEKMQ (reference sequence). Written as DNA, the CDR3 is TGTGCCAGCAGCGAATATAGGCGGGGGCAAGAGACCCAGTACTTC. Protein sequence: CASSEYRRGQETQYF.

The table lists this clonotype with many counts. This sequence joins TRBV9 and TRBJ2-2; D might be TRBD2 (5 bases). The V end was cut by 4 bases, the J end by 11 bases, with 18 bases between. Germline V gene data show CDR1 as SGDLS and CDR2 as YYNGEE. CDR3 length: 14 amino acids. For the CDR3, the DNA is TGTGCCAGCAGCCCCCACGAGCGGTTCTTAGAGCTGTTTTTT. Its protein is CASSPHERFLELFF.

The gene calls are TRBV20-1 and TRBJ2-3; D is possibly TRBD1 (6 bases). V shed 2 bases and J shed 2 bases, with 11 bases lying between them. CDR3 size: 14 residues. The germline gives CDR1 DFQATT, CDR2 SNEGSKA (reference sequence). CDR3 bases: TGCAGTGCTAGAAACAGGGAAAACACAGATACGCAGTATTTT. Translating gives CSARNRENTDTQYF.

This clonotype came up many times. The rearrangement links TRBV28 to TRBJ1-3; the D gene is possibly TRBD1 (6 bases). V lost 3 bases and J 3 bases, leaving 12 bases between the germline ends. The CDR3 has 15 residues. Germline V gene data show CDR1 as MDHEN and CDR2 as SYDVKM. CDR3 coding DNA: TGTGCCAGCAGTTTGGGGGGGCGGTTTGGAAACACCATATATTTT. Protein product: CASSLGGRFGNTIYF.

The chain carries TRBV19 and TRBJ2-7; D unresolved. With 6 bases removed from V and 7 bases from J, the gap between germline ends came to 16 bases. Per germline, CDR1 LNHDA and CDR2 SQIVND (reference sequence). The CDR3 length is 13 residues. CDR3 in amino acids: CASRSSLFGEQYF. In DNA form, the CDR3 reads TGTGCCAGTAGGAGTAGCCTTTTTGGAGAGCAGTACTTC.

This clonotype was seen ten or more times. The gene calls are TRBV5-5 and TRBJ2-1; the D gene is possibly TRBD1 (5 bases). Germline values: CDR1 SGHKS, CDR2 YYEKEE (reference sequence). Trimming shortened V by 3 bases and J by 5 bases, and 9 bases separated the two germline ends. CDR3 length: 13 amino acids. The chain's CDR3 is CASSSDMDNEQFF. CDR3 DNA sequence: TGTGCCAGCAGCTCGGACATGGACAATGAGCAGTTCTTC.

The chain carries TRBV18 and TRBJ1-4; D remains unclear. Trimming removed 2 bases at V and 0 bases at J, with 10 bases between. The CDR3 spans 16 residues. The V gene's germline CDR1 is KGHSH and CDR2 LQKENI. CDR3 in amino acids: CASSPMTPATNEKLFF. The CDR3 region has the DNA TGTGCCAGCTCACCAATGACACCTGCAACTAATGAAAAACTGTTTTTT.

V is TRBV4-2 and J is TRBJ1-5, with D uncertain. This CDR3 has 14 amino acids. Between the trimmed V and J ends, which lost 4 bases and 5 bases, there was a span of 12 bases. Germline CDR1 and CDR2: LGHNA and YNFKEQ. The CDR3 DNA is TGTGCCAGCAGCCCCTCGGAGGAGTATCAGCCCCAGCATTTT. Protein sequence: CASSPSEEYQPQHF.

This clonotype was seen at least ten times. The chain links TRBV28 to TRBJ2-2; D gene unclear. Germline values: CDR1 MDHEN, CDR2 SYDVKM. This CDR3 spans 10 amino acids. V shed 9 bases and J shed 6 bases, with 5 bases lying between them. DNA for the CDR3: TGTGCCAGTCACTCCGGGGAGCTGTTTTTT. It is translated as CASHSGELFF.